A single TCR beta chain is shown here with its context. Its specificity is unknown. The data belong to a study of cytomegalovirus exposure and HLA in healthy donors. Study overall: Falling in the Caucasian-associated ancestry cluster were 81% of under 500 genotyped donors. Regarding the study as a whole: Associated with cytomegalovirus, according to the listing, were 170 or so TCR beta chains. Most TCR sequences proved rare, with some public TCRs found in many donors.

Trimming took 5 bases from V and 2 from J, leaving 10 bases between them. Germline CDR1 reads MNHEY; CDR2 reads SMNVEV (reference sequence). The CDR3 length is 14 residues. With 60 Vbeta and 13 Jbeta primers, the PCR was carried out. This table comes from immunoSEQ multiplex PCR, and its TCRdb copy is limited to in-frame clones, with some not included. The repertoire holds fewer than 300,000 clones, with 86% as singletons. Healthy individuals who donated bone marrow served as the donors. The clonotype comes from a middle-aged man in good health and CMV-seropositive. The chain couples TRBV27 to TRBJ2-1, with D possibly being TRBD2 (6 bases). Sequencing was done on a sample of PBMCs. For the CDR3, the DNA is TGTGCCAGCAGTCCAGGCGGGGCCTACAATGAGCAGTTCTTC. Translation gives CASSPGGAYNEQFF.